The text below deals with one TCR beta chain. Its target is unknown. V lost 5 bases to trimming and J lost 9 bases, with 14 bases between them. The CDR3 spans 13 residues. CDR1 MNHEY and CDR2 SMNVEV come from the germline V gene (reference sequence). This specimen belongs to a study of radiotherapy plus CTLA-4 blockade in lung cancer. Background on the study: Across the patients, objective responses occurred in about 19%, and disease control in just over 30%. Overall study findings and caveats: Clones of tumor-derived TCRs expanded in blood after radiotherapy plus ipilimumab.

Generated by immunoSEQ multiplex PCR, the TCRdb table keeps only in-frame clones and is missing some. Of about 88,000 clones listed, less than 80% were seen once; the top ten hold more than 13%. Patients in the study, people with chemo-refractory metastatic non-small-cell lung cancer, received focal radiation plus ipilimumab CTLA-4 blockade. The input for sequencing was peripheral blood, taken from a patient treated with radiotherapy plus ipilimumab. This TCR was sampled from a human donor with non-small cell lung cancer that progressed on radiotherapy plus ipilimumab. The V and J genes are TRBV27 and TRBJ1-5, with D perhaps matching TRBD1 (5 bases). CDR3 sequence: CASSPPGGRPQHF. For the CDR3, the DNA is TGTGCCAGCAGTCCCCCTGGGGGACGGCCCCAGCATTTT.